Sequencing of this TCR beta chain was carried out in a study of blood T cell repertoires in COVID-19 (dated by TCRdb to 2018 to 2021). About the study as a whole: Collaborator samples came from the United States, Italy and Spain and covered acute and convalescent phases of COVID-19. The material from the prospective study consisted of cDNA or gDNA derived from T cells, B-cell-depleted T cells, or PBMCs. Subjects who had been exposed to COVID-19, were actively infected with it, or had recovered from it provided the deeply sampled blood TCRbeta repertoires that made up the dataset. The repertoires were made available in a free public database intended to serve as a resource for research on the immune response to SARS-CoV-2. Samples came from the ongoing ImmuneRACE study (first 160 participants) plus 1,254 subjects from 6 global collaborators. Nearly every sample came with metadata listing a de-identified subject ID, COVID-19 status, age in years and sex. HLA class I and class II types, where available, came from metadata supplied by the sample provider rather than from assay-based typing.

Each collaborating institution followed its own protocols to collect whole blood in K2EDTA tubes. Collaborator samples were shipped for TCRbeta analysis as frozen whole blood, isolated PBMCs, or DNA extracted from either sample type. According to the germline V gene, CDR1 reads KGHSH and CDR2 reads LQKENI. Unmatched junction bases come to 4, with V trimmed by 0 bases and J by 3 bases. From its cysteine to its phenylalanine, the CDR3 spans 16 amino acids. CDR3 DNA is the only sequence kept; it has 48 bases, read in frame from the first base. General findings and caveats noted by the study authors: How much clinical and demographic metadata was included differed by source and by participant, and the metadata was provided uncurated.

Turning to this clone: The antigen it recognizes is unknown. Base quality data are lacking; no much larger clone is found one base away.

TCRbeta CDR3 regions were amplified from genomic DNA using the immunoSEQ Assay, a bias-controlled multiplex PCR. In the authors' own workflow: Within the assay, amplification of reference gene primers was used to estimate how many nucleated cells each sample contained. To quantify the absolute abundance of each unique TCRbeta CDR3 rearrangement, sequence reads were collapsed and filtered. For each sample, productive Simpson clonality was calculated as the square root of Simpson's diversity index over productive rearrangements. The table was pulled from immuneACCESS by TCRdb, which kept in-frame rearrangements only. Such tables lose some clones; where checked, under half of the loss comes from unresolved V genes, and the rest has no known cause. The V and J calls and clone size are taken from that table; D and trimming were inferred from the DNA. This sample is represented by 110,000 to 150,000 clones; 88% of them were singletons. About 2% of the sample is taken by the ten largest.

The clonotype originates from a man in his 70s with acute or convalescent COVID-19. The sample consisted of peripheral blood. The receptor chain draws on TRBV18 and TRBJ2-1, and 8 bases in between align with TRBD1. CDR3 region: CASSPPKGTGYNEQFF. The bases are TGTGCCAGCTCACCACCGAAGGGGACAGGCTACAATGAGCAGTTCTTC.